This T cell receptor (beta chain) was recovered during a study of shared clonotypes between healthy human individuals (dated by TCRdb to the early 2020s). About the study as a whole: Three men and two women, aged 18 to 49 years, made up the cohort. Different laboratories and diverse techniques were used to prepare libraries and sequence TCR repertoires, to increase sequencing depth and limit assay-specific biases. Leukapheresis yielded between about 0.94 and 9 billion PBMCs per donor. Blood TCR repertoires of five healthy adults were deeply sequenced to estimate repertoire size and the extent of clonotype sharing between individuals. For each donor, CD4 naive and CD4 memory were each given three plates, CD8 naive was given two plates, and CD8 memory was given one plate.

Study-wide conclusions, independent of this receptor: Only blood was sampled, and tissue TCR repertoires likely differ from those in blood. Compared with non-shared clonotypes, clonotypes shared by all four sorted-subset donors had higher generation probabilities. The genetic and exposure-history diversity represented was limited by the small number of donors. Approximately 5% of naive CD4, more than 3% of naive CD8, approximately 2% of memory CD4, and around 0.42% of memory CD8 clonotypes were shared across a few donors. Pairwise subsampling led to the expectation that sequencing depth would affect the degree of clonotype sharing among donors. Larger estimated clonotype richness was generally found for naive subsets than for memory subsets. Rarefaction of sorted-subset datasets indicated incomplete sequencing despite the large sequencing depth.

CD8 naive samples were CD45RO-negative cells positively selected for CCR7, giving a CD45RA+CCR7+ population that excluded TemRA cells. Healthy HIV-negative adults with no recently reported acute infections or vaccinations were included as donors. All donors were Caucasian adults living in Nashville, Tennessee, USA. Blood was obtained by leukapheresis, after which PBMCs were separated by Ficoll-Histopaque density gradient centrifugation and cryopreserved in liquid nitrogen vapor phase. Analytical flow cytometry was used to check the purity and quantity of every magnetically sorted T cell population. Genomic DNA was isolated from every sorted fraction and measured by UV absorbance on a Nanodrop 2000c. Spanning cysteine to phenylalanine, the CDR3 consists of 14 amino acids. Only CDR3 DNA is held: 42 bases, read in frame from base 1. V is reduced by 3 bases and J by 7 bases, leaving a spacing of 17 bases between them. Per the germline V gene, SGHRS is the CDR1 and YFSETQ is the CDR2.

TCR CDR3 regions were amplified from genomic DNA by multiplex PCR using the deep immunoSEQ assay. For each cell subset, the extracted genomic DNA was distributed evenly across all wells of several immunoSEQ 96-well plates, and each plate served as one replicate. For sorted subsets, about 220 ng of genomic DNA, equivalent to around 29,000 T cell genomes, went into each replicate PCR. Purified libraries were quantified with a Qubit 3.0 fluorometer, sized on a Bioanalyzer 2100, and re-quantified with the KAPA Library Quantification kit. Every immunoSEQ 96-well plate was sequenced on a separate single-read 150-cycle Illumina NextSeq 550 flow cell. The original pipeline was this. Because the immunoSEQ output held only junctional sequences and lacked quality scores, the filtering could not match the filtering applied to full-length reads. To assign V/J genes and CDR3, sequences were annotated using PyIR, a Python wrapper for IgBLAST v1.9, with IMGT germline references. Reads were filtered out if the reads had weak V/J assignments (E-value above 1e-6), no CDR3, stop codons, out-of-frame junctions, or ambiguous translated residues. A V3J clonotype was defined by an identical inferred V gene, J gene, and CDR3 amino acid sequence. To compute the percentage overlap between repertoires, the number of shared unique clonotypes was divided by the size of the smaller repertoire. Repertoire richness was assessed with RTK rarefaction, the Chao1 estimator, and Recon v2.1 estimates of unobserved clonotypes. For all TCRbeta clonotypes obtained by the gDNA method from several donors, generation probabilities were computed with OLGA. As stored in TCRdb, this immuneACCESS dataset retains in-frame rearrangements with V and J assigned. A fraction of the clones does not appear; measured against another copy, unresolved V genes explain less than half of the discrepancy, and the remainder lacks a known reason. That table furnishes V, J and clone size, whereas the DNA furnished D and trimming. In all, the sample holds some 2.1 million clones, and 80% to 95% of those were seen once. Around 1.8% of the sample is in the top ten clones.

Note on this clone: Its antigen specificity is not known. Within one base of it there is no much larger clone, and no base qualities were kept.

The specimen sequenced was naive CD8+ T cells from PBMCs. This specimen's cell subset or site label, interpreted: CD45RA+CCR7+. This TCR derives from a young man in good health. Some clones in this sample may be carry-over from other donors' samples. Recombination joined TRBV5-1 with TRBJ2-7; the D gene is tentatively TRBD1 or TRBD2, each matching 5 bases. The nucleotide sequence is TGCGCCAGCAGCTCCCAAGGAGGAGCAGGGGAGCAGTACTTC. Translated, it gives CASSSQGGAGEQYF.